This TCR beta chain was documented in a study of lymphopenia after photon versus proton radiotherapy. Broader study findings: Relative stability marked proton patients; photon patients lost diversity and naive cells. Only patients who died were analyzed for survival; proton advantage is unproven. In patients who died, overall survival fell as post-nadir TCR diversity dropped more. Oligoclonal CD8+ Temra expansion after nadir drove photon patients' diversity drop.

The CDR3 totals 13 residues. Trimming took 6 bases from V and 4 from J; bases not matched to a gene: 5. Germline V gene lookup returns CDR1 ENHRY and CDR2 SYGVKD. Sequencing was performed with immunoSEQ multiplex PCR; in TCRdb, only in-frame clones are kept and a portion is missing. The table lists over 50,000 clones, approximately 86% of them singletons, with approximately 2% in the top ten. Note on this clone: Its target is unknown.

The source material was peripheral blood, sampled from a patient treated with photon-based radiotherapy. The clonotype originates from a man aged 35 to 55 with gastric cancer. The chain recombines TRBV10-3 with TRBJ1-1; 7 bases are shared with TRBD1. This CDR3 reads CAIRTGRSTEAFF. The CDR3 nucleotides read TGTGCCATCAGGACAGGGCGGAGCACTGAAGCTTTCTTT.